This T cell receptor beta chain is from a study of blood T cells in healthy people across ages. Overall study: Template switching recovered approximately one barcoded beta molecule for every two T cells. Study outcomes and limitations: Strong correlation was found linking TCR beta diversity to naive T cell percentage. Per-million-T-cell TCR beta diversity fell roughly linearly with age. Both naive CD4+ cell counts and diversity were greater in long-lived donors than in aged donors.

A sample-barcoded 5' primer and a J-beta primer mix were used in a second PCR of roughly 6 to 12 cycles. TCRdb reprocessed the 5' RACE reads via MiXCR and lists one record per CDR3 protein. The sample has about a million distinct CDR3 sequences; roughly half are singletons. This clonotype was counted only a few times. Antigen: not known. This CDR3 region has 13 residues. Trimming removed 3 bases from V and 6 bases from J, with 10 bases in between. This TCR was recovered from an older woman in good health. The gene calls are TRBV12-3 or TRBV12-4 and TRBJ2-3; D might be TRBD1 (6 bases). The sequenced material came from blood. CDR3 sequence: CASSFARGDTQYF. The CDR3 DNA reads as TGTGCCAGCAGTTTCGCCAGGGGCGATACGCAGTATTTT.